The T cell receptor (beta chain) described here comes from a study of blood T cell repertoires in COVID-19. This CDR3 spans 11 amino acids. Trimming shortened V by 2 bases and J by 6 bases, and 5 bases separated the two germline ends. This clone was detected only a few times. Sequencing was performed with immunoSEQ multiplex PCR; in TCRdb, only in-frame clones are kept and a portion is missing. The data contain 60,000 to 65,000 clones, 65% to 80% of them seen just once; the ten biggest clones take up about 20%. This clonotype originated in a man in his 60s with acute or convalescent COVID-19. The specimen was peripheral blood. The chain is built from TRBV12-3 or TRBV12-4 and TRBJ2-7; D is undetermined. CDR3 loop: CASSLFGEQYF. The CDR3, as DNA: TGTGCCAGCAGTTTATTCGGCGAGCAGTACTTC.